The source of this TCR beta chain is a study of CD8+ T cells in alopecia areata. Looking at the study overall: It was oral tofacitinib, at 5 to 10 mg twice daily, that treated patients received. Overall study findings and caveats: Across lesional scalp, and particularly alopecia totalis/universalis, clonality surpassed that of normal scalp. Tofacitinib produced a significant decrease in scalp clonality and in expanded CD8+ clones among the top 100. Because of a solitary nonresponder, the connection of baseline CD8+ expansion to response stays uncertain.

Germline CDR1 is SGHRS and CDR2 is YFSETQ. With 2 bases removed from V and 1 base from J, the gap between germline ends came to 6 bases. This CDR3 is 13 amino acids long. Documented treatment: oral pan-JAK inhibitor, 5-10 mg twice daily. To note about this clone: Its antigen is still unknown.

cDNA prepared by RNA extraction and subsequent reverse transcription served as the template for sequencing. The method was immunoSEQ multiplex PCR; TCRdb's version includes in-frame clones alone and lacks a portion of them. The sample includes hundreds of thousands of clones, 60% of them seen just once. This receptor was identified in a human donor with alopecia areata. The V gene is TRBV5-1, the J gene TRBJ1-1; D is ambiguous. The specimen was CD4+ T cells sorted from blood, collected at week 52, from a patient treated with tofacitinib. The CDR3 loop is CASSFGGNTEAFF. The CDR3 DNA reads TGCGCCAGCAGCTTCGGTGGGAACACTGAAGCTTTCTTT.